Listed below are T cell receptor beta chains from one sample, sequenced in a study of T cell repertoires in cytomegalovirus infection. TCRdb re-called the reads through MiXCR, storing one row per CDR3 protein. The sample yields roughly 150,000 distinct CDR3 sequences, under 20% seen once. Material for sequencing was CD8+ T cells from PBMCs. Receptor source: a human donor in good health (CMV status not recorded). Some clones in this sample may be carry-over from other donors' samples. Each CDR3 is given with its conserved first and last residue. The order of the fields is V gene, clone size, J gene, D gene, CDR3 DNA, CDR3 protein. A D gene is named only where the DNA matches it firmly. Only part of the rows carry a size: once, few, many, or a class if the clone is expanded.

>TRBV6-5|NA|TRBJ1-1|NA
TGTGCCAGCAGTTACTCGGCAGGGATGAACACTGAAGCTTTCTTT
CASSYSAGMNTEAFF
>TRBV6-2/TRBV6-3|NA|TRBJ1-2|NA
TGTGCCAGCACCTCCGGAGAGGGATCTGGCTACACCTTC
CASTSGEGSGYTF
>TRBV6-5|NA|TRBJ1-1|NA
TGTGCCAGCAGTTACTGGGGGAACACTGAAGCTTTCTTT
CASSYWGNTEAFF
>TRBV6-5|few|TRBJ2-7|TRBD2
TGTGCCAGCAGTTACGGTCTAGCGGGATACGAGCAGTACTTC
CASSYGLAGYEQYF
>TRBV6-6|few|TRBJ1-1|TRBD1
TGTGCCAGCAGTTATACCGGGACAGGGCCGAACACTGAAGCTTTCTTT
CASSYTGTGPNTEAFF
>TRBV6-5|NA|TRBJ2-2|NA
TGTGCCAGCAGTTACTCGACATCCGGGGAGCTGTTTTTT
CASSYSTSGELFF
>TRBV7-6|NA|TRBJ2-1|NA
TGTGCCAGCAGCTTAGGGATCAGAGGGAATGAGCAGTTCTTC
CASSLGIRGNEQFF
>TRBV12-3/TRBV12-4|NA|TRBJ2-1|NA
TGTGCCAGCAACAGACAGGCCAGCTCCTACAATGAGCAGTTCTTC
CASNRQASSYNEQFF
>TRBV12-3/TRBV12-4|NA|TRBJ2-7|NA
TGTGCCAGCAGTCCGGGGCTTCTCCAGTACTTC
CASSPGLLQYF
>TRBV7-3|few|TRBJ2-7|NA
TGTGCCAGCAGCTTAGTCGGGGGTGACGAGCAGTACTTC
CASSLVGGDEQYF
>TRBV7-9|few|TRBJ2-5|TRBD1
TGTGCCAGCAGCTTTAGGGGACAGGGGTCAGAGACCCAGTACTTC
CASSFRGQGSETQYF